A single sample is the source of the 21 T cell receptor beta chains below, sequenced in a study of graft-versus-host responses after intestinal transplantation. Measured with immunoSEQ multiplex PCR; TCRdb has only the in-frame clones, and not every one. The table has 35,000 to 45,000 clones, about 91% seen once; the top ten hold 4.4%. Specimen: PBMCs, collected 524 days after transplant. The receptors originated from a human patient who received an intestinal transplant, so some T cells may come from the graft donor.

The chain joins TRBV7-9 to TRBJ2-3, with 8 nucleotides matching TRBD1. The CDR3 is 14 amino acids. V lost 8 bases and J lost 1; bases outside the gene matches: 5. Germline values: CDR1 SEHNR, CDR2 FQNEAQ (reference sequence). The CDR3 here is CASSDRVRTDTQYF. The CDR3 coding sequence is TGTGCCAGCTCGGACAGGGTCCGCACAGATACGCAGTATTTT.

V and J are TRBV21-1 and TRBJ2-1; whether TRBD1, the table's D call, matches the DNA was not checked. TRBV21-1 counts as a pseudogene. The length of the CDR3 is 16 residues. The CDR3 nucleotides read TGTGCCAGCAGCAAAAAAGGGGGTAGCGAGAGGAATGAGCAGTTCTTC. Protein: CASSKKGGSERNEQFF.

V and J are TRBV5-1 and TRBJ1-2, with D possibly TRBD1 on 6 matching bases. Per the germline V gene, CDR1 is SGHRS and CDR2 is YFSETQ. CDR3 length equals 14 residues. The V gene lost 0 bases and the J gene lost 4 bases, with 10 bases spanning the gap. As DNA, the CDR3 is TGCGCCAGCAGCTTGGGGGGGCGCAGCTATGGCTACACCTTC. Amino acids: CASSLGGRSYGYTF. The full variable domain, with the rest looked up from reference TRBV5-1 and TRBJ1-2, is KAGVTQTPRYLIKTRGQQVTLSCSPISGHRSVSWYQQTPGQGLQFLFEYFSETQRNKGNFPGRFSGRQFSNSRSEMNVSTLELGDSALYLCASSLGGRSYGYTFGSGTRLTVV.

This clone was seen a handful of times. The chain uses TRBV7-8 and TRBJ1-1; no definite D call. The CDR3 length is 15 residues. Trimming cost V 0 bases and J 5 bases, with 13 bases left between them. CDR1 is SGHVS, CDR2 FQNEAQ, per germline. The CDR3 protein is CASSLALGERTEAFF. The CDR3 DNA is TGTGCCAGCAGCTTAGCGCTGGGAGAGAGGACTGAAGCTTTCTTT.

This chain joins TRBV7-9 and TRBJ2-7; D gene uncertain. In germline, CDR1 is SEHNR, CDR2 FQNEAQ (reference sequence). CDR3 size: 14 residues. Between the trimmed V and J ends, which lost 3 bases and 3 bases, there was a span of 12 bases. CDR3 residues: CASSFPSRFYEQYF. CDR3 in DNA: TGTGCCAGCAGCTTTCCCAGCCGTTTCTACGAGCAGTACTTC.

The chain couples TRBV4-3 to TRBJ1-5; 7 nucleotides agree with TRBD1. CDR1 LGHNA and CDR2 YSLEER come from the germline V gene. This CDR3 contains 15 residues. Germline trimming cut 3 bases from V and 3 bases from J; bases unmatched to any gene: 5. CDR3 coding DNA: TGCGCCAGCAGCCAGGGGGGACAGTACAATCAGCCCCAGCATTTT. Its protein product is CASSQGGQYNQPQHF.

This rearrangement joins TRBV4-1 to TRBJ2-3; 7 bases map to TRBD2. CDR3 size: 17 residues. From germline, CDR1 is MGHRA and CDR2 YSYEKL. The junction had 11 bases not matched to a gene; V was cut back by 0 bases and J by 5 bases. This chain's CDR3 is CASSQDPREANGDTQYF. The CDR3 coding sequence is TGCGCCAGCAGCCAAGATCCCCGGGAGGCCAATGGAGATACGCAGTATTTT.

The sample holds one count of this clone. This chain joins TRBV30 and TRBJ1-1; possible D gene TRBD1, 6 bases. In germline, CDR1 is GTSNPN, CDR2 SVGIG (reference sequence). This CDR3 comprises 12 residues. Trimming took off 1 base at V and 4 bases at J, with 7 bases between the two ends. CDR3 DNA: TGTGCCTGGAGTGAAGGGGGCACTGAAGCTTTCTTT. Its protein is CAWSEGGTEAFF.

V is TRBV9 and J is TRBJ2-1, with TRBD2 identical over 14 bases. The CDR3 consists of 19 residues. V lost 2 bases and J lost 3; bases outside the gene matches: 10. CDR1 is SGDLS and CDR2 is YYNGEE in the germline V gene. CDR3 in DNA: TGTGCCAGCAGCGTGGGACTAGCGGGAGCCTCTAGTATCTACAATGAGCAGTTCTTC. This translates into CASSVGLAGASSIYNEQFF.

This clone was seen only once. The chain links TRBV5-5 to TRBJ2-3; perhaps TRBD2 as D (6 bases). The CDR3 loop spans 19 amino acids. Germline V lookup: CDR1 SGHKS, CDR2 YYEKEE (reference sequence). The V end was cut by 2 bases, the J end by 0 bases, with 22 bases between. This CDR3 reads CASSFKGLSIVSSTDTQYF. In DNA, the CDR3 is TGTGCCAGCAGCTTTAAGGGACTTAGTATTGTTTCTAGCACAGATACGCAGTATTTT.

DNA of the CDR3: TGTGCCAGCAGTCCAGCATCTTCTAGAGGCGAGCAGTACTTC. Its translation is CASSPASSRGEQYF. J is TRBJ2-7 and V is TRBV27; no firm D call. The CDR3 consists of 14 residues. V shed 5 bases and J shed 6 bases, with 17 bases lying between them. Germline-derived CDR1 and CDR2 are MNHEY and SMNVEV (reference sequence).

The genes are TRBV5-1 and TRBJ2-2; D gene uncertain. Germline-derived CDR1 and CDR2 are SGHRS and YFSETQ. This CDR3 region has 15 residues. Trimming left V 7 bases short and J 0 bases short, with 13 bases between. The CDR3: CASSSNGANTGELFF. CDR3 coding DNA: TGCGCCAGCTCAAGTAATGGCGCGAACACCGGGGAGCTGTTTTTT.

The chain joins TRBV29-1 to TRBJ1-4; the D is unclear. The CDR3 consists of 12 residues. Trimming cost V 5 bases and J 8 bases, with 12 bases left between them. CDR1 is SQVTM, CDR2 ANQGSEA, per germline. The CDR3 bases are TGCAGCGTTTTGGGAAGGTCGGAAAAACTGTTTTTT. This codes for CSVLGRSEKLFF.

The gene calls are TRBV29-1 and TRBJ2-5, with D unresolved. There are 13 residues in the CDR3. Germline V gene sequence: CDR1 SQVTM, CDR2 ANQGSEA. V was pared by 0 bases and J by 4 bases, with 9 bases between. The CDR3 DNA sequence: TGCAGCGTTGAAGATTTCGTCCGAGAGACCCAGTACTTC. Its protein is CSVEDFVRETQYF.

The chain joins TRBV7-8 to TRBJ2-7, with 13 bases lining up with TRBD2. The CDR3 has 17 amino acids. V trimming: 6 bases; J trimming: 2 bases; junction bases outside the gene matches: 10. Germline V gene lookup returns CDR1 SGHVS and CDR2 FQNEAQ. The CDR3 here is CASRQTITSGRAYEQYF. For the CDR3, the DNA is TGTGCCAGCAGGCAAACGATCACTAGCGGGAGGGCCTACGAGCAGTACTTC.

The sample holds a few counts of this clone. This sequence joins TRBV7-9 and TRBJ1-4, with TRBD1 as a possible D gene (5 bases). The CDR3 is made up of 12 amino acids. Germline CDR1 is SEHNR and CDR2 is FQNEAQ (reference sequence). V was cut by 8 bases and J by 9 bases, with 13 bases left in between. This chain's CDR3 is CASRDERQKLFF. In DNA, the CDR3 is TGTGCCAGCCGGGACGAGCGCCAAAAACTGTTTTTT.

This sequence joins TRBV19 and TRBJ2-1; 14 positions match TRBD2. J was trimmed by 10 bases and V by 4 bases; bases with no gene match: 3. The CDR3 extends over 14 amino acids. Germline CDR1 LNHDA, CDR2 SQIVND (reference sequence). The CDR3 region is CASSKGLAGAEQFF. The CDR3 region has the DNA TGTGCCAGTAGTAAGGGACTAGCGGGAGCCGAGCAGTTCTTC.

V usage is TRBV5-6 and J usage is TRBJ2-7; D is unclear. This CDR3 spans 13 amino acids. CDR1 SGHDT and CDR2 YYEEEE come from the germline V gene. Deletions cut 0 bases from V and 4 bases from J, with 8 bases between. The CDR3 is CASSLGRTYEQYF. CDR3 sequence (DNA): TGTGCCAGCAGCTTGGGCAGGACGTACGAGCAGTACTTC.

The CDR3 bases are TGTGCCAGCAGTTTAGGGGGGACAGTTACTTACGAGCAGTACTTC. It translates to CASSLGGTVTYEQYF. J is TRBJ2-7 and V is TRBV27, with TRBD1 as a possible D gene (7 bases). V was shortened by 2 bases and J by 4 bases, with 15 bases between the two germline ends. Looked up from germline, CDR1 is MNHEY and CDR2 is SMNVEV (reference sequence). The CDR3 has 15 amino acids.

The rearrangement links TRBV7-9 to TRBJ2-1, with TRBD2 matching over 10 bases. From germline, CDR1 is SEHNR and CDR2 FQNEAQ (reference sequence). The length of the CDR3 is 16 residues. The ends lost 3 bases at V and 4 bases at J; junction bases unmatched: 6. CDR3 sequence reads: CASSFPTSGDYNEQFF. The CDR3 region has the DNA TGTGCCAGCAGCTTCCCCACTAGCGGGGATTACAATGAGCAGTTCTTC.

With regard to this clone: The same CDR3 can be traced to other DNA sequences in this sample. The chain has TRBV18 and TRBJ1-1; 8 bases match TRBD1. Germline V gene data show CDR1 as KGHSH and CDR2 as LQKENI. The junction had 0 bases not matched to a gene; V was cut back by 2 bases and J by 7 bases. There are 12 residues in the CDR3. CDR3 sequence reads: CASSPGQGEAFF. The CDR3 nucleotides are TGTGCCAGCTCACCAGGACAGGGTGAAGCTTTCTTT. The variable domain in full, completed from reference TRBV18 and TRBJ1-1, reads NAGVMQNPRHLVRRRGQEARLRCSPMKGHSHVYWYRQLPEEGLKFMVYLQKENIIDESGMPKERFSAEFPKEGPSILRIQQVVRGDSAAYFCASSPGQGEAFFGQGTRLTVV.